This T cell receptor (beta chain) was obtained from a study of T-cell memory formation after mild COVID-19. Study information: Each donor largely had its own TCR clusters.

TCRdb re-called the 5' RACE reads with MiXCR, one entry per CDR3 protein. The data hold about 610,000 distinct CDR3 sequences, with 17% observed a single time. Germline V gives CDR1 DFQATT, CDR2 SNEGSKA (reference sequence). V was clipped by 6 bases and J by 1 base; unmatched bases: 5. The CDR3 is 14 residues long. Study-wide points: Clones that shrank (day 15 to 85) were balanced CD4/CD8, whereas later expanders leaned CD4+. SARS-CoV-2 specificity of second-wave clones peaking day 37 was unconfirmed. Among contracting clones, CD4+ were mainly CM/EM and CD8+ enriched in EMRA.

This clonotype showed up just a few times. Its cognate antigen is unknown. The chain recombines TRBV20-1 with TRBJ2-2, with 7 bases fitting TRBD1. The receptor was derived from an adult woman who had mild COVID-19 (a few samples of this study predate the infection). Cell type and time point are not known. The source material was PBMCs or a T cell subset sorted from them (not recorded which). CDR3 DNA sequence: TGCAGTGCCATACAGGGGCTGAACACCGGGGAGCTGTTTTTT. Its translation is CSAIQGLNTGELFF.